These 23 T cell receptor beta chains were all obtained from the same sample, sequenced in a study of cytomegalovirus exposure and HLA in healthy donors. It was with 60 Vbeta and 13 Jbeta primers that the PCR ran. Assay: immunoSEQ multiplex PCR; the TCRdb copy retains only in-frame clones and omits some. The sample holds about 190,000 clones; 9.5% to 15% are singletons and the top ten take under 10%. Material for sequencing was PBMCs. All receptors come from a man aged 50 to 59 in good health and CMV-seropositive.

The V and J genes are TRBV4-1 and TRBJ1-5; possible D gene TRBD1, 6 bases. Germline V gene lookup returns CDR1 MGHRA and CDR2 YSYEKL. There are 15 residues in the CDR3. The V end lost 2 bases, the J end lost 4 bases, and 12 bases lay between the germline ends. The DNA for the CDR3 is TGCGCCAGCAGCCAACAACAGGGTTCGAATCAGCCCCAGCATTTT. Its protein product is CASSQQQGSNQPQHF.

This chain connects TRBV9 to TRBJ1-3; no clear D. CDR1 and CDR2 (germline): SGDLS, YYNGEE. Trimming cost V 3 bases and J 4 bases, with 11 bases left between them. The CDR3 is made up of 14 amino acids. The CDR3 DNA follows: TGTGCCAGCAGCGCTACGGCTAGGGGAAACACCATATATTTT. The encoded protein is CASSATARGNTIYF.

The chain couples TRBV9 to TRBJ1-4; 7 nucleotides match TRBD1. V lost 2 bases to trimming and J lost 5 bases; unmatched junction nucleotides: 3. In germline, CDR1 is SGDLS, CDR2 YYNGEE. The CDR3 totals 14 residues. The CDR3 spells CASSVGTVNEKLFF. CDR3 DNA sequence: TGTGCCAGCAGCGTCGGGACAGTGAATGAAAAACTGTTTTTT.

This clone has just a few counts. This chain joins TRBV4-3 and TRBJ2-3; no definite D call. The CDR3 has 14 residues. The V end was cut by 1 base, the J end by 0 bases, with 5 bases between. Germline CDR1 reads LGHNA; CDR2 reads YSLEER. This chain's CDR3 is CASSQGTSTDTQYF. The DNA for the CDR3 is TGCGCCAGCAGCCAAGGAACTAGCACAGATACGCAGTATTTT.

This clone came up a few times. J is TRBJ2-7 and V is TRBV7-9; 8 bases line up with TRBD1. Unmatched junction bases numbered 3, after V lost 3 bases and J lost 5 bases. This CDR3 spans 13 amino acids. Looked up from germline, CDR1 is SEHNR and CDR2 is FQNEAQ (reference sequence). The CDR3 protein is CASSLGQVNEQYF. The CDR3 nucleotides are TGTGCCAGCAGCTTGGGACAGGTGAACGAGCAGTACTTC.

CDR3 amino acids: CASSQSRSGGQLNEQFF. The CDR3 region has the DNA TGTGCCAGCTCACAAAGTCGTTCAGGCGGACAGCTCAATGAGCAGTTCTTC. This chain connects TRBV18 to TRBJ2-1, with D perhaps TRBD1 (6 bases). V dropped 4 bases and J dropped 6 bases, with 22 bases sitting between them. Germline CDR1 and CDR2: KGHSH and LQKENI. The CDR3 totals 17 residues.

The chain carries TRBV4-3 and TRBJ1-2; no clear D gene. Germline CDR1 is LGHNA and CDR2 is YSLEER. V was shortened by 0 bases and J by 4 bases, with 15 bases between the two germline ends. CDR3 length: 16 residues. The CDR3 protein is CASSQDISTLLYGYTF. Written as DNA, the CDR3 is TGCGCCAGCAGCCAAGACATATCCACGTTACTCTATGGCTACACCTTC.

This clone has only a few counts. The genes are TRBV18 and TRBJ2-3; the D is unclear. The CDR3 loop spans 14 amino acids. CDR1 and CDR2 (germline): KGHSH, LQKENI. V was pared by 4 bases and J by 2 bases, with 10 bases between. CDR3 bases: TGTGCCAGCTCACGACTCAGTGACACAGATACGCAGTATTTT. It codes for CASSRLSDTDTQYF.

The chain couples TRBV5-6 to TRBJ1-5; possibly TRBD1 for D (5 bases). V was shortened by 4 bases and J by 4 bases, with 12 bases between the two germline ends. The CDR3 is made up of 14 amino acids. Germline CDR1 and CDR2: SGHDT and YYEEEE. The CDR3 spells CASSRRGGNQPQHF. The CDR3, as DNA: TGTGCCAGCAGCCGGCGGGGGGGTAATCAGCCCCAGCATTTT.

This CDR3 is CAWKQGNQPQHF. CDR3 sequence (DNA): TGTGCCTGGAAACAGGGAAATCAGCCCCAGCATTTT. The rearrangement uses TRBV30 and TRBJ1-5; the D gene is possibly TRBD1 (6 bases). CDR1 is GTSNPN and CDR2 is SVGIG in the germline V gene (reference sequence). The CDR3 sequence is 12 residues long. V was pared by 4 bases and J by 4 bases, with 8 bases between. Full variable domain (remainder filled in from reference TRBV30 and TRBJ1-5): SQTIHQWPATLVQPVGSPLSLECTVEGTSNPNLYWYRQAAGRGLQLLFYSVGIGQISSEVPQNLSASRPQDRQFILSSKKLLLSDSGFYLCAWKQGNQPQHFGDGTRLSIL.

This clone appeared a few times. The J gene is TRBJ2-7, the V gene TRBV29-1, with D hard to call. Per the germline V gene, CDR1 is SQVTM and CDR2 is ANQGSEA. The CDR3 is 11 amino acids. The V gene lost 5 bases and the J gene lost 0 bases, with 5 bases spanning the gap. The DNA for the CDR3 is TGCAGCGTTCTCAGCTCCTACGAGCAGTACTTC. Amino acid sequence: CSVLSSYEQYF.

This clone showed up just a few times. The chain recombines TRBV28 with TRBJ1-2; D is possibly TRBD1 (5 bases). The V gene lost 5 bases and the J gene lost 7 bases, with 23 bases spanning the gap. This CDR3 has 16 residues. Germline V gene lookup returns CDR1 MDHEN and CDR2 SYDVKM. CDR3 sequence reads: CASSTPLNRLYGGYTF. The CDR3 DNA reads TGTGCCAGCAGTACCCCCTTAAACAGGTTATATGGTGGCTACACCTTC.

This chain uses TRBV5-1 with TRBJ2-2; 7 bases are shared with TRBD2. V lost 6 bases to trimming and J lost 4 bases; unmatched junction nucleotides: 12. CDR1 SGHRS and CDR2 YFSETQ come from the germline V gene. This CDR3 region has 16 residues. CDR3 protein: CASTPSGKRGTGELFF. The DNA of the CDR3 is TGCGCCAGCACCCCCTCGGGGAAGCGGGGCACCGGGGAGCTGTTTTTT.

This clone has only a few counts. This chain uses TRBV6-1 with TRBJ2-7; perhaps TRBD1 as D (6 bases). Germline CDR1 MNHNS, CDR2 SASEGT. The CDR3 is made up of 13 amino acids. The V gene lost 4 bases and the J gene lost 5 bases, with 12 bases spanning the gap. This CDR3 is CASSVEGVDEQYF. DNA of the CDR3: TGTGCCAGCAGTGTCGAGGGGGTGGACGAGCAGTACTTC.

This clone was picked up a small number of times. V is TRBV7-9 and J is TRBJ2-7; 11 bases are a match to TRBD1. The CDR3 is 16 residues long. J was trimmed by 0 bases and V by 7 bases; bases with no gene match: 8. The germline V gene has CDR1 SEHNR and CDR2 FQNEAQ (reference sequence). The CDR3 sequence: CASNKRGTGGSYEQYF. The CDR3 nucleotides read TGTGCCAGCAACAAAAGGGGGACAGGGGGCTCCTACGAGCAGTACTTC. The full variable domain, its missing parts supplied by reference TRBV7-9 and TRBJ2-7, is DTGVSQNPRHKITKRGQNVTFRCDPISEHNRLYWYRQTLGQGPEFLTYFQNEAQLEKSRLLSDRFSAERPKGSFSTLEIQRTEQGDSAMYLCASNKRGTGGSYEQYFGPGTRLTVT.

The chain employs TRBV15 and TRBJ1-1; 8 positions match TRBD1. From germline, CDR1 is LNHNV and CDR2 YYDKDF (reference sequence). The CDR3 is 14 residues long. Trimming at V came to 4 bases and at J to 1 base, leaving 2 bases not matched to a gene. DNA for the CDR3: TGTGCCACCAGCACCGGACAGGGGAACACTGAAGCTTTCTTT. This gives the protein CATSTGQGNTEAFF. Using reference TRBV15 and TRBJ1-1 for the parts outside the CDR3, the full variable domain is DAMVIQNPRYQVTQFGKPVTLSCSQTLNHNVMYWYQQKSSQAPKLLFHYYDKDFNNEADTPDNFQSRRPNTSFCFLDIRSPGLGDTAMYLCATSTGQGNTEAFFGQGTRLTVV.

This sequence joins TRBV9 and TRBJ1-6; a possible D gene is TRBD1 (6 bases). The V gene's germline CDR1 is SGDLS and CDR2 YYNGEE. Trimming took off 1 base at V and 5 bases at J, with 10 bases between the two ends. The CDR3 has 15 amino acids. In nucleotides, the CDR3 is TGTGCCAGCAGCGTATCAGGGGACGATAATTCACCCCTCCACTTT. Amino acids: CASSVSGDDNSPLHF.

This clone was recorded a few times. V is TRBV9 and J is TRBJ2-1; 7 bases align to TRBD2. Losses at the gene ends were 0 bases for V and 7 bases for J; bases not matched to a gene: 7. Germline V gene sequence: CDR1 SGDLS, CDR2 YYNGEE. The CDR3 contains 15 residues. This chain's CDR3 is CASSVGAGEGNEQFF. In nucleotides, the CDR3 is TGTGCCAGCAGCGTAGGGGCGGGGGAGGGGAATGAGCAGTTCTTC.

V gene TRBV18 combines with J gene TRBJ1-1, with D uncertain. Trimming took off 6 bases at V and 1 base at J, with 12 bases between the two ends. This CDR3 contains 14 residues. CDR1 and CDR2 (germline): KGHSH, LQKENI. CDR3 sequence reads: CASSDTARNTEAFF. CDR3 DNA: TGTGCCAGCTCCGATACAGCCAGGAACACTGAAGCTTTCTTT.

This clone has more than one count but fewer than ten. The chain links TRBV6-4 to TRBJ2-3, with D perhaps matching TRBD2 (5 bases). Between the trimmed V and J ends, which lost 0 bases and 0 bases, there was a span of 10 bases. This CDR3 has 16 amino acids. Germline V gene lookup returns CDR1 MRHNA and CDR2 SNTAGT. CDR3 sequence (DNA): TGTGCCAGCAGTGACTCGGCTAGCTCAAGCACAGATACGCAGTATTTT. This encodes CASSDSASSSTDTQYF.

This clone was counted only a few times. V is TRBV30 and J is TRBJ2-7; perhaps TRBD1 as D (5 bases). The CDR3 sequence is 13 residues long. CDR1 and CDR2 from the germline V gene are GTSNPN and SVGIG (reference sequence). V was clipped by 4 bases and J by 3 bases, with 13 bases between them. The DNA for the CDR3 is TGTGCCTGGAATAGGGGCGGTCACTACGAGCAGTACTTC. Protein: CAWNRGGHYEQYF.

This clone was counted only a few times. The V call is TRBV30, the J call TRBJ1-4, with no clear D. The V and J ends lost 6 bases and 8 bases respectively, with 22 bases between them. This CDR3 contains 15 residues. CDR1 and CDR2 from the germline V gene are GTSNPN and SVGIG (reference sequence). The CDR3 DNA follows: TGTGCCTGCGACGCCAGAGGCGCCGGAGGAGAAAAACTGTTTTTT. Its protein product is CACDARGAGGEKLFF. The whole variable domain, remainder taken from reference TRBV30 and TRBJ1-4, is SQTIHQWPATLVQPVGSPLSLECTVEGTSNPNLYWYRQAAGRGLQLLFYSVGIGQISSEVPQNLSASRPQDRQFILSSKKLLLSDSGFYLCACDARGAGGEKLFFGSGTQLSVL.

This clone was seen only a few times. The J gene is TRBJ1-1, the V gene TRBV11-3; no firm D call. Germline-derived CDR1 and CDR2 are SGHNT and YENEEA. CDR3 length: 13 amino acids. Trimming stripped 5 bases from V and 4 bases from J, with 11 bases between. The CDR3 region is CASSQGGVTEAFF. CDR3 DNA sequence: TGTGCCAGCAGCCAAGGCGGAGTCACTGAAGCTTTCTTT. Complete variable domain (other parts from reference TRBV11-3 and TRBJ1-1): EAGVVQSPRYKIIEKKQPVAFWCNPISGHNTLYWYLQNLGQGPELLIRYENEEAVDDSQLPKDRFSAERLKGVDSTLKIQPAELGDSAVYLCASSQGGVTEAFFGQGTRLTVV.